There are a few counts of the clone carrying this T cell receptor beta chain. This same CDR3 is encoded by further DNA sequences in the sample. Expressed TCRB transcripts were sequenced after all isolated RNA was converted to cDNA. Sequencing of naive, central memory and regulatory T cell samples gave an average of approximately 3.5 million reads. Profiling relied on immunoSEQ multiplex PCR, and the TCRdb table lists in-frame clones only, not all of them. Among about 220,000 clones listed, roughly 10% were seen once. The CDR3 is 16 amino acids. The germline gives CDR1 SGHTA, CDR2 FQGNSA. After removal of 5 bases from V and 0 bases from J, the junction contained 4 bases not matched to a gene. The sample originates from a study of beta chain features in type 1 diabetes. Study overall: Cell yields, gender and age were comparable in patients and healthy donors.

What was sequenced was central memory CD4+ T cells from blood. The clonotype was recovered from a man aged 18 to 30 in good health. This chain joins TRBV7-2 and TRBJ2-4, with 10 bases matching TRBD1. The CDR3 reads CASSLGQGVAKNIQYF. The CDR3 DNA reads TGTGCCAGCAGCCTAGGACAGGGGGTAGCCAAAAACATTCAGTACTTC.